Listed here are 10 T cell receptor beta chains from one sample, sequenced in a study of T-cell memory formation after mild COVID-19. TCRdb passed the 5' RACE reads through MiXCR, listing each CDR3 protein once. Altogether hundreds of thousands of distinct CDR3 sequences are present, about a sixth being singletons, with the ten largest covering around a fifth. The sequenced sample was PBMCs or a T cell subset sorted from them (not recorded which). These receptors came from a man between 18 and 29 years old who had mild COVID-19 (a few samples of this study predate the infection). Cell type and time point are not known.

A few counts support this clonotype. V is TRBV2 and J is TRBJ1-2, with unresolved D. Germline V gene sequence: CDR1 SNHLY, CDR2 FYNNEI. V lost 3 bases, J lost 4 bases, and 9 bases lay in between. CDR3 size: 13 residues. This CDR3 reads CASSDAAAYGYTF. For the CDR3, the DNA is TGTGCCAGCAGTGATGCGGCAGCCTATGGCTACACCTTC.

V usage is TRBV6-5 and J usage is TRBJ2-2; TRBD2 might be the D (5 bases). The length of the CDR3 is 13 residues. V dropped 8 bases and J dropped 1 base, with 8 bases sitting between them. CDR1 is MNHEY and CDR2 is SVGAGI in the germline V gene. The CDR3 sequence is CASRRGNTGELFF. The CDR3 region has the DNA TGTGCCAGCCGACGGGGGAACACCGGGGAGCTGTTTTTT.

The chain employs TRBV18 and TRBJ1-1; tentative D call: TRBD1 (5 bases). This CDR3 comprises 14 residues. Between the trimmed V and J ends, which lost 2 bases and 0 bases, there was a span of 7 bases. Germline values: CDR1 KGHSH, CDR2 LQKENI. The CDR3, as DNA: TGTGCCAGCTCACCAGAGGGGATGAACACTGAAGCTTTCTTT. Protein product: CASSPEGMNTEAFF.

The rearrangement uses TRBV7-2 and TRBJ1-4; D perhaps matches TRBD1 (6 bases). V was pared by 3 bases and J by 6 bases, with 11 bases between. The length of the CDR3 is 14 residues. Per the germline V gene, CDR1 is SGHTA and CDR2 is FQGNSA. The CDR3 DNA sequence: TGTGCCAGCAGCTTCAAACGGACAGATGAAAAACTGTTTTTT. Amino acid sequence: CASSFKRTDEKLFF.

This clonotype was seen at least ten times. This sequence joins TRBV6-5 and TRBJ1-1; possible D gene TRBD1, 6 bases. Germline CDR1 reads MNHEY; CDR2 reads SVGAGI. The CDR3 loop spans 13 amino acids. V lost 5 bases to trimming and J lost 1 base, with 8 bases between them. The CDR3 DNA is TGTGCCAGCAGTCAACAGGGGAACACTGAAGCTTTCTTT. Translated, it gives CASSQQGNTEAFF.

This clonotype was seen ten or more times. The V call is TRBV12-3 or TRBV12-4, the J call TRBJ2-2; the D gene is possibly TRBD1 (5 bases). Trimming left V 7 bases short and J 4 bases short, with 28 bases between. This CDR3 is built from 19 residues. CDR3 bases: TGTGCCAGCAAAATTTACAGGTTTCAAGGGGTGCTATTCACCGGGGAGCTGTTTTTT. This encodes CASKIYRFQGVLFTGELFF.

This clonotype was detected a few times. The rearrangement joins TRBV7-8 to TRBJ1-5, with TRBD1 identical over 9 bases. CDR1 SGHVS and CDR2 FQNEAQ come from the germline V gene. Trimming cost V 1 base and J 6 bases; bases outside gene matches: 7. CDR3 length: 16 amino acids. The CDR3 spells CASSLGRTGERQPQHF. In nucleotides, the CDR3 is TGTGCCAGCAGCTTAGGGAGGACAGGGGAACGTCAGCCCCAGCATTTT.

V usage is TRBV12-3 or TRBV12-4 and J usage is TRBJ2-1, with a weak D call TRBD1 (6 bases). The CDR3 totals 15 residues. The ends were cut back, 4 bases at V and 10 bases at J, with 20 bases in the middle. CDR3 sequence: CASSWVEPGHLEQFF. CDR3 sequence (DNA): TGTGCCAGCAGTTGGGTGGAACCGGGACACCTAGAGCAGTTCTTC.

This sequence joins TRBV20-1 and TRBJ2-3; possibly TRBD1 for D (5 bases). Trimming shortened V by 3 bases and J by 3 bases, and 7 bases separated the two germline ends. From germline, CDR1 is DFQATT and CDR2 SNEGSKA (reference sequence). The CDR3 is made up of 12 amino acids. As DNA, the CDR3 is TGCAGTGCTAGCAGACAGACAGATACGCAGTATTTT. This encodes CSASRQTDTQYF.

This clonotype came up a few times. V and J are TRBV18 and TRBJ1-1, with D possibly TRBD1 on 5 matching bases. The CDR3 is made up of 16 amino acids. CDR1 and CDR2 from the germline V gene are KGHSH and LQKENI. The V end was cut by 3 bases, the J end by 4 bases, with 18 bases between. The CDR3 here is CASSPIVSTVVTEAFF. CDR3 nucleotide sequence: TGTGCCAGCTCACCGATCGTATCGACAGTTGTCACTGAAGCTTTCTTT. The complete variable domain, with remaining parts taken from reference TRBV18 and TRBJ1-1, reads NAGVMQNPRHLVRRRGQEARLRCSPMKGHSHVYWYRQLPEEGLKFMVYLQKENIIDESGMPKERFSAEFPKEGPSILRIQQVVRGDSAAYFCASSPIVSTVVTEAFFGQGTRLTVV.